The T cell receptor beta chain under discussion was sequenced for a study of blood T cell repertoires in COVID-19 (TCRdb year 2020). Regarding the complete study: The collaborator samples originated in the United States, Italy and Spain and spanned the acute and convalescent phases of COVID-19. The repertoires were released in a freely available public database meant as a resource for research on the immune response to SARS-CoV-2. A de-identified subject ID, COVID-19 status, age in years and sex were almost always included in the sample metadata. The material from the prospective study consisted of cDNA or gDNA derived from T cells, B-cell-depleted T cells, or PBMCs. HLA class I and class II types, where available, came from metadata supplied by the sample provider rather than from assay-based typing. The dataset comprised deeply sampled blood TCRbeta repertoires from subjects exposed to, actively infected with, or recovered from COVID-19. Samples were obtained from the ongoing ImmuneRACE study (first 160 participants) and from 1,254 subjects provided by 6 global collaborators. Study-wide findings and limitations: How much clinical and demographic metadata was included differed by source and by participant, and the metadata was provided uncurated.

Comment on this clone: Its target antigen remains unknown. The input lacks base qualities; no much larger clone sits a single base away.

Whole blood was collected in K2EDTA tubes by collaborating institutions according to the institutions' own protocols. Collaborator samples were shipped for TCRbeta analysis as frozen whole blood, isolated PBMCs, or DNA extracted from either sample type. Compared with germline, V lacks 4 bases and J lacks 6 bases; bases without a gene match: 5. The CDR3 covers 13 residues, taking in both the cysteine and the phenylalanine. The entry retains the CDR3 DNA only, 39 bases that are in frame from base 1. As encoded in the germline V gene, CDR1 is SGHDN while CDR2 is FVKESK. TCRbeta CDR3 regions were amplified from genomic DNA by means of the immunoSEQ Assay, a bias-controlled multiplex PCR. Turning to the authors' computational methods: Nucleated cell counts per sample were estimated from amplification of reference gene primers within the assay. Sequence reads were collapsed and filtered to measure the absolute abundance of every unique TCRbeta CDR3 rearrangement. For each sample, productive Simpson clonality was calculated as the square root of Simpson's diversity index across productive rearrangements. Not all clones reach the TCRdb copy of this immuneACCESS table, which keeps in-frame sequences only. Checked studies attribute under half of the gap to unresolved V genes and leave the rest unexplained. The V and J calls and the clone size are those of that table, but D and trimming were determined from the DNA. The sample has about 94,000 clones on record, more than 70% of them singletons. The ten largest clones capture around 7% of the sample.

The TCR originated in a human donor with acute or convalescent COVID-19. The donor label of this sample is uncertain. The V gene is TRBV14 and the J gene is TRBJ1-1, and 7 bases in between align with TRBD1. Material: peripheral blood. Here the CDR3 is given as CASSPWTGAEAFF. The DNA sequence follows: TGTGCCAGCAGCCCGTGGACAGGAGCTGAAGCTTTCTTT.